The table lists the clone carrying this T cell receptor (beta chain) with a few counts. Its antigen is undetermined. These data belong to a study of T cell repertoires in cytomegalovirus infection. On the study more broadly: Alongside well-studied HLA-B-restricted CMV epitopes, recently identified HLA-C-restricted CMV epitopes were also used.

The V end was cut by 1 base, the J end by 5 bases, with 15 bases between. The CDR3 has 16 residues. From germline, CDR1 is LGHNT and CDR2 FRNRAP. Whole-study findings and limits: Identification of carriers of CMV plus the relevant HLA was performed using cumulative public TCR beta family frequency. The response measured ex vivo was dominated by TCR beta clonotypes (HLA-C-restricted and CMV-specific).

Each CDR3 protein is one row after TCRdb ran MiXCR on the reads. Of approximately 590,000 distinct CDR3 sequences in the sample, about 39% are singletons; the top ten hold 48%. The chain carries TRBV12-5 and TRBJ2-1, with D perhaps matching TRBD2 (5 bases). The receptor comes from a human donor in good health (CMV status not recorded). Some clones in this sample may be carry-over from other donors' samples. Sequencing was performed on cultured PBMCs, taken from culture after CMV antigen stimulation. CDR3 region: CASGLGLWESNNEQFF. The DNA of the CDR3 is TGTGCTAGTGGTTTGGGCCTCTGGGAGTCCAACAATGAGCAGTTCTTC.